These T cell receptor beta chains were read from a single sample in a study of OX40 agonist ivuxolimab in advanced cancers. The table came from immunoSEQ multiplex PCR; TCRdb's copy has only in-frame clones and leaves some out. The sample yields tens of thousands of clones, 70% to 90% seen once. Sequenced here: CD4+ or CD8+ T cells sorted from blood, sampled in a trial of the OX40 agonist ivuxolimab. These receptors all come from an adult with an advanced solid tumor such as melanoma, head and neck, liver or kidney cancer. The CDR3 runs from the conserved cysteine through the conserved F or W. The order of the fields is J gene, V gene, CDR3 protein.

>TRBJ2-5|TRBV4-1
CASSQGDRGYQETQYF
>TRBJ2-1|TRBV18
CASSSPLHPGDNEQFF
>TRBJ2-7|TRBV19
CASSTRAADYEQYF
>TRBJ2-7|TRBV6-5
CASSPTRALKYEQYF
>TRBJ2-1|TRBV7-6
CASSFTTGDYYNEQFF
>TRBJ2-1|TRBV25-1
CASRDGPYNEQFF
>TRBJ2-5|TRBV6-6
CASSRQGVETQYF
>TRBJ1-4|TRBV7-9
CASSPPPGWREEKLFF
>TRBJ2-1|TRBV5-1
CASSSGTSGYNEQFF
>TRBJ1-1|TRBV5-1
CASSLKGATEAFF
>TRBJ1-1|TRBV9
CASSSRTGAEAEF
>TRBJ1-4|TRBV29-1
CSVEVDRDEKLFF
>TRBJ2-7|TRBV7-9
CASRGTSGRTTEQYF
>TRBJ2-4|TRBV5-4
CASSEPSGLAKNIQYF
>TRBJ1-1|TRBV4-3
CASSQWGARTEAFF
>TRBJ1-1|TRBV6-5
CASSYSRGLNTEAFF
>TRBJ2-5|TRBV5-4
CASSLISGETQYF
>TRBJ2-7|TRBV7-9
CASSLAFEQYF
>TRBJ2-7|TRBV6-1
CASRDYEQYF
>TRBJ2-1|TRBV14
CASSQAPPKRNEQFF
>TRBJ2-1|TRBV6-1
CASSFNLADYNEQFF
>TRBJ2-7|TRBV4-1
CASSQGQGGAISYEQYF
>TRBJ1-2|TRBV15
CATSRDQANYGYTF
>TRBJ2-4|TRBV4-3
CASSQEDGQGLFTAKNIQYF
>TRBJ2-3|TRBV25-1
CASREDRGREDTQYF
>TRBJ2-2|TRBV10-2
CASSPGLGTGELFF
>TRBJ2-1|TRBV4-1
CASSQPSGRFNYEQFF
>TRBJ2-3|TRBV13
CASSLDGTQYF
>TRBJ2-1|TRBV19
CASSRYGTSGYNEQFF